What follows are 20 T cell receptor beta chains derived from one specimen sequenced in a study of T cell responses to AZD1222 COVID-19 vaccine. TCRdb's table, derived via immunoSEQ multiplex PCR, lists solely in-frame clones and lacks some. The top ten clones hold 1.5% to 2% of a sample with 130,000 to 150,000 clones, just over 90% of them seen once. The specimen comprised peripheral blood, sampled on day 0 of AZD1222 vaccination. The origin of the receptors is an adult in good health.

The rearrangement uses TRBV18 and TRBJ2-7; the D is unclear. V lost 3 bases and J 3 bases, leaving 6 bases between the germline ends. The germline V gene has CDR1 KGHSH and CDR2 LQKENI. The CDR3 spans 12 residues. CDR3: CASSPGNYEQYF. Here the CDR3 DNA reads TGTGCCAGCTCACCCGGAAACTACGAGCAGTACTTC.

This chain joins TRBV19 and TRBJ2-2; tentatively, D is TRBD2 (6 bases). V was shortened by 7 bases and J by 3 bases, with 18 bases between the two germline ends. The germline CDR1 and CDR2 sequences are LNHDA and SQIVND (reference sequence). This CDR3 is built from 16 residues. The DNA of the CDR3 is TGTGCCAGTAAACAGTTCGGGACTTTGGACACCGGGGAGCTGTTTTTT. Translation: CASKQFGTLDTGELFF.

V and J are TRBV9 and TRBJ2-5; 9 nucleotides align to TRBD2. CDR3 length: 15 residues. Germline V gene sequence: CDR1 SGDLS, CDR2 YYNGEE. The ends lost 0 bases at V and 4 bases at J; junction bases unmatched: 4. The CDR3 DNA reads TGTGCCAGCAGCGTAGCGGCGGGGGGGATAGAGACCCAGTACTTC. Translated: CASSVAAGGIETQYF.

The chain has TRBV9 and TRBJ1-1; a weak D match, TRBD1 (5 bases). V was clipped by 4 bases and J by 1 base, with 11 bases between them. The CDR3 contains 14 residues. Germline CDR1 SGDLS, CDR2 YYNGEE. The CDR3, as DNA: TGTGCCAGCAGCACACAGGCTTGGAACACTGAAGCTTTCTTT. Protein: CASSTQAWNTEAFF.

This clone was seen just once. This chain joins TRBV10-1 and TRBJ2-5; 12 bases map to TRBD2. CDR1 and CDR2 from the germline V gene are WNHNN and SYGVQD (reference sequence). This CDR3 is 15 amino acids long. Unmatched junction bases numbered 3, after V lost 3 bases and J lost 4 bases. The CDR3 sequence is CASSDQTSGGETQYF. CDR3 sequence (DNA): TGCGCCAGCAGTGATCAGACTAGCGGGGGAGAGACCCAGTACTTC.

The rearrangement uses TRBV3-1 (or the pseudogene TRBV3-2) and TRBJ2-1, with 11 bases aligning to TRBD2. Germline CDR1 reads LGHDT; CDR2 reads YNNKEL (reference sequence). The CDR3 contains 15 residues. J gave up 4 bases and V 4 bases, and 3 bases lay outside the gene matches. The CDR3 here is CASSLAGGRYNEQFF. CDR3 nucleotide sequence: TGTGCCAGCAGCCTAGCGGGGGGGCGGTACAATGAGCAGTTCTTC.

The chain employs TRBV19 and TRBJ1-1, with D perhaps matching TRBD1 (5 bases). This CDR3 spans 14 amino acids. The germline V gene has CDR1 LNHDA and CDR2 SQIVND (reference sequence). V gave up 3 bases and J gave up 1 base, with 9 bases separating them. The CDR3 nucleotides read TGTGCCAGTAGTATGGGGACGGCGAACACTGAAGCTTTCTTT. Protein: CASSMGTANTEAFF.

This chain uses TRBV7-2 with TRBJ2-2; unclear D gene. V shed 6 bases and J shed 0 bases, with 5 bases lying between them. Germline V gene sequence: CDR1 SGHTA, CDR2 FQGNSA. The CDR3 extends over 13 amino acids. Here the CDR3 DNA reads TGTGCCAGCAGACTCCCGAACACCGGGGAGCTGTTTTTT. It codes for CASRLPNTGELFF.

This chain joins TRBV7-9 and TRBJ1-5; TRBD1 agrees at 7 bases. Germline-derived CDR1 and CDR2 are SEHNR and FQNEAQ (reference sequence). The CDR3 runs to 14 residues. The V gene end was trimmed by 6 bases and the J gene end by 6 bases; junction bases not matched to a gene: 8. This CDR3 reads CASSSQGFGQPQHF. DNA for the CDR3: TGTGCCAGCAGTTCACAGGGGTTCGGTCAGCCCCAGCATTTT.

V and J are TRBV19 and TRBJ1-2, with a weak D call TRBD1 (6 bases). Germline assignment: CDR1 LNHDA and CDR2 SQIVND (reference sequence). Between the trimmed V and J ends, which lost 2 bases and 2 bases, there was a span of 12 bases. The CDR3 spans 15 residues. In nucleotides, the CDR3 is TGTGCCAGTAGTATAAAACAGGGAGCCAACTATGGCTACACCTTC. Its translation: CASSIKQGANYGYTF.

The gene calls are TRBV7-2 and TRBJ1-2; D is unclear. This CDR3 has 14 residues. Trimming removed 4 bases at V and 3 bases at J, with 12 bases between. Looked up from germline, CDR1 is SGHTA and CDR2 is FQGNSA. As DNA, the CDR3 is TGTGCCAGCAGCTCCTATCAACGGGACTATGGCTACACCTTC. This encodes CASSSYQRDYGYTF.

This chain connects TRBV3-1 (or the pseudogene TRBV3-2) to TRBJ2-5; a weak D match, TRBD1 (6 bases). Deletions cut 7 bases from V and 5 bases from J, with 17 bases between. This CDR3 is built from 14 residues. Germline assignment: CDR1 LGHDT and CDR2 YNNKEL (reference sequence). The CDR3 loop is CASMVAGGGETQYF. Written as DNA, the CDR3 is TGTGCCAGCATGGTAGCTGGGGGCGGGGAGACCCAGTACTTC.

The gene calls are TRBV28 and TRBJ2-3, with 11 positions matching TRBD2. CDR1 MDHEN and CDR2 SYDVKM come from the germline V gene. The CDR3 totals 15 residues. The V segment lost 2 bases and the J segment 3 bases; nucleotides outside the gene matches: 1. The CDR3 here is CASSLIAGGTDTQYF. The DNA of the CDR3 is TGTGCCAGCAGTTTAATAGCGGGGGGGACAGATACGCAGTATTTT. Full variable domain (rest looked up from reference TRBV28 and TRBJ2-3): DVKVTQSSRYLVKRTGEKVFLECVQDMDHENMFWYRQDPGLGLRLIYFSYDVKMKEKGDIPEGYSVSREKKERFSLILESASTNQTSMYLCASSLIAGGTDTQYFGPGTRLTVL.

V usage is TRBV2 and J usage is TRBJ1-4; D is ambiguous. V was clipped by 7 bases and J by 15 bases, with 15 bases between them. The CDR3 consists of 11 residues. Per the germline V gene, CDR1 is SNHLY and CDR2 is FYNNEI. The CDR3 DNA sequence: TGTGCCAGCACCCCAGGATCAATAATGTTTTTT. This translates into CASTPGSIMFF.

V gene TRBV14 combines with J gene TRBJ2-3; 7 nucleotides line up with TRBD2. There are 17 residues in the CDR3. Trimming removed 4 bases from V and 2 bases from J; junction bases left unmatched: 12. Germline V gene lookup returns CDR1 SGHDN and CDR2 FVKESK. The CDR3 DNA sequence: TGTGCCAGCAGCCCACAACTGGGCGGGGGTAACACAGATACGCAGTATTTT. Translation: CASSPQLGGGNTDTQYF.

The J gene is TRBJ2-1, the V gene TRBV11-3; 8 bases agree with TRBD1. Per germline, CDR1 SGHNT and CDR2 YENEEA. This CDR3 has 16 amino acids. V dropped 5 bases and J dropped 10; count of bases not matched to a gene: 16. This CDR3 is CASSPTFRDRLNEQFF. CDR3 in DNA: TGTGCCAGCAGCCCCACCTTCCGGGACAGGTTAAACGAGCAGTTCTTC.

This chain uses TRBV19 with TRBJ1-2; tentatively, D is TRBD1 (5 bases). The CDR3 is made up of 12 amino acids. V was trimmed by 7 bases and J by 6 bases, leaving 12 bases between them. CDR1 and CDR2 (germline): LNHDA, SQIVND (reference sequence). The CDR3 reads CASTSWGNGYTF. CDR3 coding DNA: TGTGCCAGTACCTCCTGGGGGAATGGCTACACCTTC.

The chain links TRBV28 to TRBJ2-2; TRBD2 might be the D (5 bases). Germline V CDR1 and CDR2: MDHEN, SYDVKM. The germline V and J ends were trimmed by 8 bases and 1 base, with 17 bases remaining between them. The CDR3 length is 16 residues. CDR3 nucleotides: TGTGCCAGCGGTCTAGAACACGGGGAGAACACCGGGGAGCTGTTTTTT. Its translation is CASGLEHGENTGELFF.

The chain couples TRBV9 to TRBJ2-6; D may be TRBD1 (6 bases). Trimming removed 3 bases at V and 2 bases at J, with 9 bases between. Germline V gene data show CDR1 as SGDLS and CDR2 as YYNGEE. The CDR3 is 15 residues long. The CDR3 protein is CASSARGAGANVLTF. The CDR3 DNA follows: TGTGCCAGCAGCGCCAGGGGAGCTGGGGCCAACGTCCTGACTTTC.

The V call is TRBV7-9, the J call TRBJ2-2; D unclear. Trimming removed 1 base from V and 0 bases from J, with 15 bases in between. Germline assignment: CDR1 SEHNR and CDR2 FQNEAQ (reference sequence). The CDR3 sequence is 18 residues long. CDR3: CASSLVINIRPNTGELFF. CDR3 bases: TGTGCCAGCAGCTTAGTAATCAATATCCGTCCGAACACCGGGGAGCTGTTTTTT.